This T cell receptor beta chain was retrieved from a study of blood T cell repertoires in COVID-19. This CDR3 has 15 amino acids. The V segment lost 3 bases and the J segment 7 bases; nucleotides outside the gene matches: 3. Germline V gene sequence: CDR1 SGHRS, CDR2 YFSETQ. Clones were sequenced by immunoSEQ multiplex PCR, and TCRdb holds only the in-frame ones, with some missing. In the table there are 250,000 to 350,000 clones, just over 85% of which are singletons. The TCR was taken from a woman aged 30 to 39 with active or convalescent COVID-19. The V and J genes are TRBV5-1 and TRBJ1-6; 11 bases fit TRBD1. Sample: peripheral blood. CDR3 region: CASSWGTGGNSPLHF. The CDR3 coding sequence is TGCGCCAGCAGCTGGGGGACAGGGGGGAATTCACCCCTCCACTTT.